A selection of T cell receptor beta chains follows, all from one sample in a study of T-cell memory formation after mild COVID-19. Using its own MiXCR run on the 5' RACE reads, TCRdb lists one record per CDR3 protein. The data hold over 450,000 distinct CDR3 sequences, with about a fifth observed a single time. Sequenced sample: PBMCs or a T cell subset sorted from them (not recorded which). The receptors originated from an adult woman who had mild COVID-19 (a few samples of this study predate the infection). Cell type and time point are not known. Both conserved end residues are part of each CDR3. D genes are given only for firm matches. Some rows have no size entry. The others give once, few or many, or a class for an expanded clone.

clone_size j_call v_call cdr3_length d_call cdr3_aa cdr3_nt
. TRBJ2-1 TRBV3-1 16 TRBD1 CASSRDGQGAWNEQFF TGTGCCAGCAGCCGAGACGGACAGGGAGCTTGGAATGAGCAGTTCTTC
. TRBJ2-1 TRBV4-3 14 . CASSQDNGEDEQFF TGCGCCAGCAGCCAAGATAACGGAGAGGATGAGCAGTTCTTC
. TRBJ1-5 TRBV6-5 15 . CASRPNIYSNQPQHF TGTGCCAGCAGACCCAATATCTATAGCAATCAGCCCCAGCATTTT
few TRBJ2-1 TRBV7-9 16 TRBD2 CASSPAYGREGNEQFF TGTGCCAGCAGCCCCGCCTACGGGCGGGAGGGCAATGAGCAGTTCTTC
. TRBJ2-7 TRBV4-2 15 TRBD1 CASSQVFDRDYEQYF TGTGCCAGCAGCCAAGTGTTCGACAGGGACTACGAGCAGTACTTC
. TRBJ2-3 TRBV20-1 16 TRBD1 CSASGMTGSVQDTQYF TGCAGTGCCAGTGGAATGACAGGGAGTGTTCAAGATACGCAGTATTTT
. TRBJ1-1 TRBV5-4 14 . CASSSNWLNTEAFF TGTGCCAGCAGCTCGAATTGGTTGAACACTGAAGCTTTCTTT
. TRBJ2-3 TRBV12-3/TRBV12-4 14 TRBD2 CASRTSGKTDTQYF TGTGCCAGCAGGACTAGCGGGAAAACAGATACGCAGTATTTT
. TRBJ1-2 TRBV5-5 14 . CASSFGQRADGYTF TGTGCCAGCAGCTTTGGACAGAGGGCGGATGGCTACACCTTC
few TRBJ2-2 TRBV5-1 17 . CASSLAGASSVTGELFF TGCGCCAGCAGCTTGGCGGGGGCCTCCAGTGTCACCGGGGAGCTGTTTTTT
. TRBJ2-7 TRBV25-1 15 . CASSDHGGTTYEQYF TGTGCCAGCAGTGATCACGGGGGGACAACATACGAGCAGTACTTC
. TRBJ1-1 TRBV12-2 19 . CASRFRSLEQGRSGAEAFF TGTGCAAGTCGCTTTCGCTCCCTTGAACAGGGCCGGAGTGGGGCTGAAGCTTTCTTT
. TRBJ2-2 TRBV5-1 16 . CASSLAERVDTGELFF TGCGCCAGCAGCTTGGCCGAGCGGGTAGACACCGGGGAGCTGTTTTTT